These T cell receptor beta chains were read from a single sample in a study of T cells in Graves' hyperthyroidism and ophthalmopathy. TCRdb used MiXCR to reprocess the multiplex PCR reads, holding one entry per CDR3 protein. Of approximately 360,000 distinct CDR3 sequences detected, 20% to 30% appear once; the ten largest clones hold around 70%. The sequencing input was blood. All receptors come from a man between 45 and 60 years old with Graves' hyperthyroidism. CDR3s include the opening cysteine and the closing phenylalanine or tryptophan. The order of the fields is CDR3 DNA, CDR3 protein, clone size, D gene, CDR3 length, V gene, J gene. The D gene is left open where the match is weak. Part of the rows lack a size; the others show once, few, many or a class for expanded clones.

TGTGCCAGCAGCGTACGGACACTTTACAATGAGCAGTTCTTC	CASSVRTLYNEQFF	many	.	14	TRBV3-1	TRBJ2-1
TGTGCCACCAGTGATCCCAGTAGTCCCTCCTACGGGCAGTACTTC	CATSDPSSPSYGQYF	.	.	15	TRBV24-1	TRBJ2-7
TGTGCCAGCAGTTACCTCCCGGGACAGGGAAGGTATGGCTACACCTTC	CASSYLPGQGRYGYTF	few	TRBD1	16	TRBV6-5	TRBJ1-2
TGCAGTGCTAGAGATTCCCAGCGGGAGGGATCAGATACGCAGTATTTT	CSARDSQREGSDTQYF	few	TRBD2	16	TRBV20-1	TRBJ2-3
TGTGCCAGTAGGGAACACCCGAGCTCCTACAATGAGCAGTTCTTC	CASREHPSSYNEQFF	few	.	15	TRBV19	TRBJ2-1
TGTGCCAGCAGTTTCTCGATTGGGGGCACAGATACGCAGTATTTT	CASSFSIGGTDTQYF	.	.	15	TRBV12-3/TRBV12-4	TRBJ2-3
TGTGCCAGCAGCAGTACTAATGGCGGAGCCTACAATGAGCAGTTCTTC	CASSSTNGGAYNEQFF	many	.	16	TRBV12-3/TRBV12-4	TRBJ2-1
TGTGCCAGCAGTTTACCCACAGCGGGGAGCTCCTACAATGAGCAGTTCTTC	CASSLPTAGSSYNEQFF	many	TRBD2	17	TRBV28	TRBJ2-1
TGTGCCAGCAGCCCCGGAACAGGGGGGGGAGATGGCTACACCTTC	CASSPGTGGGDGYTF	few	TRBD1	15	TRBV7-3	TRBJ1-2
TGCGCCAGCAGCTTGCCAGGGGGCGATTTCGGAGAGACCCAGTACTTC	CASSLPGGDFGETQYF	.	TRBD1	16	TRBV5-1	TRBJ2-5
TGCAGTGCTAGAGATCGAAGTAGCTCCTACAATGAGCAGTTCTTC	CSARDRSSSYNEQFF	few	.	15	TRBV20-1	TRBJ2-1
TGCAGCGTTGAACAGTCGTTGGATACGCAGTATTTT	CSVEQSLDTQYF	.	.	12	TRBV29-1	TRBJ2-3
TGTGCCAGCAGTTCGTGGACTAGCGGGAGTAATGAGCAGTTCTTC	CASSSWTSGSNEQFF	many	TRBD2	15	TRBV28	TRBJ2-1
TGTGCCAGCAGCCAAGATGGGCCCGCCCTGTACTTC	CASSQDGPALYF	.	.	12	TRBV14	TRBJ2-5
TGTGCCATCAGTGAACAGGGGACTGAAGCTTTCTTT	CAISEQGTEAFF	few	TRBD1	12	TRBV10-3	TRBJ1-1
TGTGCCAGCAGTACGACAGGCATATATGAAGCTTTCTTT	CASSTTGIYEAFF	.	.	13	TRBV12-3/TRBV12-4	TRBJ1-1
TGTGCCAGCTCACGAACGACAGGGGGCAAAACTGAAGCTTTCTTT	CASSRTTGGKTEAFF	few	TRBD1	15	TRBV18	TRBJ1-1
TGTGCCAGCAGCCCCGAAGGGGGGTATAACACAGATACGCAGTATTTT	CASSPEGGYNTDTQYF	.	.	16	TRBV7-8	TRBJ2-3
TGTGCCAGCAGTTTCGGAGTTGATGAGCAGTTCTTC	CASSFGVDEQFF	few	.	12	TRBV12-3/TRBV12-4	TRBJ2-1
TGTGCCAGCAGTTCCCACTACGGTGGGAACTATGGCTACACCTTC	CASSSHYGGNYGYTF	.	.	15	TRBV27	TRBJ1-2
TGTGCCAGCAGTTACGGCGGCAGGGGGTACGAGCAGTACTTC	CASSYGGRGYEQYF	few	TRBD1	14	TRBV6-6	TRBJ2-7
TGTGCCAGCAGCGGGGGGGGGTCGGATCAGTACTTC	CASSGGGSDQYF	.	TRBD2	12	TRBV2	TRBJ2-7
TGTGCCAGCAGCGCAACCAGGGGGAGCACCGGGGAGCTGTTTTTT	CASSATRGSTGELFF	few	TRBD1	15	TRBV7-2	TRBJ2-2
TGTGCCAGCAGCCCGGGGGGCCCCAATGAGCAGTTCTTC	CASSPGGPNEQFF	.	.	13	TRBV7-6	TRBJ2-1
TGTGCCAGCAGCCCATCACAGGGTTGGACTGAAGCTTTCTTT	CASSPSQGWTEAFF	many	.	14	TRBV11-2	TRBJ1-1
TGTGCCAGCAGTCCGAACCAGCTGCTCTCCTACGAGCAGTACTTC	CASSPNQLLSYEQYF	many	.	15	TRBV6-1	TRBJ2-7
TGTGCCAGCACCCAGGGGGGCACGGCTTCACCCCTCCACTTT	CASTQGGTASPLHF	.	TRBD1	14	TRBV6-1	TRBJ1-6
TGTGCCAGCAGACCAACAGGGACCATGGATTACGAGCAGTACTTC	CASRPTGTMDYEQYF	.	.	15	TRBV27	TRBJ2-7
TGTGCCAGTATCAAATCGGGCACCGGTGAAGCTTTCTTT	CASIKSGTGEAFF	many	.	13	TRBV28	TRBJ1-1
TGCAGTGCTAGGTCAGCTAGCGGGAGGGACAATGAGCAGTTCTTC	CSARSASGRDNEQFF	.	TRBD2	15	TRBV20-1	TRBJ2-1
TGTGCCAGCAGCCGACACGTAGCAGGAGAGACCCAGTACTTC	CASSRHVAGETQYF	.	.	14	TRBV7-2	TRBJ2-5
TGCAGCGTTTTTTTGGGAAGCACCGGGGAGCTGTTTTTT	CSVFLGSTGELFF	once	.	13	TRBV29-1	TRBJ2-2
TGTGCCAGCAGTGATAGGGAATTGCGCACAGATACGCAGTATTTT	CASSDRELRTDTQYF	many	.	15	TRBV2	TRBJ2-3
TGTGCCACCAGTGATTACGGGACAGCCTACAATGAGCAGTTCTTC	CATSDYGTAYNEQFF	.	TRBD1	15	TRBV24-1	TRBJ2-1
TGTGCCAGCAGTTGGACAGACTACACTGAAGCTTTCTTT	CASSWTDYTEAFF	.	.	13	TRBV6-1	TRBJ1-1
TGTGCCAGTAGGCAACTAGCGGGAGTGGTAGATACGCAGTATTTT	CASRQLAGVVDTQYF	.	TRBD2	15	TRBV19	TRBJ2-3
TGTGCCAGTGCCGCTGTGCGGACCCAAGAGACCCAGTACTTC	CASAAVRTQETQYF	.	.	14	TRBV19	TRBJ2-5
TGTGCCAGCTCACTTCGGAGGGACGACGAGCAGTACTTC	CASSLRRDDEQYF	few	.	13	TRBV18	TRBJ2-7
TGTGCCAGTTCCGAAATTTGGGATCCATCCTACGAGCAGTACTTC	CASSEIWDPSYEQYF	.	.	15	TRBV19	TRBJ2-7
TGTGCCTGGATTGGAGCAGCTAGACTTGAAGCTTTCTTT	CAWIGAARLEAFF	.	.	13	TRBV30	TRBJ1-1
TGTGCCAGCAGCCCCCCGGGGGGCTCAAGCTACGAGCAGTACTTC	CASSPPGGSSYEQYF	many	.	15	TRBV28	TRBJ2-7
TGCAGTGCTAGAGATCTGACTGTCTACACCTTC	CSARDLTVYTF	.	.	11	TRBV20-1	TRBJ1-2
TGTGCCACCATCCGCCAAACAGGGGGCCGAGACACCGGGGAGCTGTTTTTT	CATIRQTGGRDTGELFF	.	TRBD1	17	TRBV24-1	TRBJ2-2
TGTGCCAGCAGCTTAGAGGGTAGCTTCCACGAGCAGTACTTC	CASSLEGSFHEQYF	.	.	14	TRBV7-9	TRBJ2-7
TGTGCCTGCTCCAGCGCGGGCGCGAACACCGGGGAGCTGTTTTTT	CACSSAGANTGELFF	.	.	15	TRBV2	TRBJ2-2